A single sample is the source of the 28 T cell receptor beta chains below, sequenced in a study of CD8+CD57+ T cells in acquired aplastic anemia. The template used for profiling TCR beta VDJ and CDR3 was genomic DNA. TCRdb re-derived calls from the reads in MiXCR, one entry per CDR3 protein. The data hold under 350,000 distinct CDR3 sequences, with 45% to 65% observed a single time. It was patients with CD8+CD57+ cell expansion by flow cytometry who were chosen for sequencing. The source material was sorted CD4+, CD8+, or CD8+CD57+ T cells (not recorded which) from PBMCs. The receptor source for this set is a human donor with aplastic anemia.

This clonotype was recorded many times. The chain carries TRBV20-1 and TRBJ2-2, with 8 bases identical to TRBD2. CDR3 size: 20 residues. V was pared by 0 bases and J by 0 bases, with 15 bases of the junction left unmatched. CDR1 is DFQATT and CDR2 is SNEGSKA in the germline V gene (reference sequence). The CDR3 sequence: CSARDKGGLAGTANTGELFF. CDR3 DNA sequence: TGCAGTGCTAGAGATAAGGGGGGCCTAGCGGGTACCGCGAACACCGGGGAGCTGTTTTTT.

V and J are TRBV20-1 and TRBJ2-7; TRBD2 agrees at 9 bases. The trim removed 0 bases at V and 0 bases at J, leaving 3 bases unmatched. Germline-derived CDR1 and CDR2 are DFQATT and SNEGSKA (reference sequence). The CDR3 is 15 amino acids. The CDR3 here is CSARDPSGNSYEQYF. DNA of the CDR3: TGCAGTGCTAGAGACCCTAGCGGGAACTCCTACGAGCAGTACTTC.

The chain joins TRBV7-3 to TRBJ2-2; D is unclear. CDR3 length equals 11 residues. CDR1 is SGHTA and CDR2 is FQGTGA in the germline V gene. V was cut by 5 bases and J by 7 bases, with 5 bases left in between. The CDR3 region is CASSRLGELFF. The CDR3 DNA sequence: TGTGCCAGCAGCAGGCTCGGGGAGCTGTTTTTT.

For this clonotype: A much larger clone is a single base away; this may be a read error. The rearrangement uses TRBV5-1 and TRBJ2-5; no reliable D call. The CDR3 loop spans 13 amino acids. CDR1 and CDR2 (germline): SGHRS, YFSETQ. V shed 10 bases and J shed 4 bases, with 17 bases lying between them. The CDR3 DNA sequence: TGCGCCGGCCGGACCGACGTTGGAGAGACCCAGTACTTC. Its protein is CAGRTDVGETQYF.

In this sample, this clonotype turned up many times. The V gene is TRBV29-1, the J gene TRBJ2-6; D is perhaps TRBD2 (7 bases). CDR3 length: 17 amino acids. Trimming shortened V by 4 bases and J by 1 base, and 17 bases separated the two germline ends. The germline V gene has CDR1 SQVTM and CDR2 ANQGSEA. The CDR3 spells CSVAASRGGSGANVLTF. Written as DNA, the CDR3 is TGCAGCGTTGCCGCTTCCAGGGGAGGGTCTGGGGCCAACGTCCTGACTTTC.

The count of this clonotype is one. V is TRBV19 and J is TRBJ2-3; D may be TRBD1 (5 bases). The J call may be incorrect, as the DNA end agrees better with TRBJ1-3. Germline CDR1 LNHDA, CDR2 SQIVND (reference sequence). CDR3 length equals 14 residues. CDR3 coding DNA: TGTGCCACCAGGGTGGGGGGAACTGGAAACACCATATATTTT. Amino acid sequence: CATRVGGTGNTIYF.

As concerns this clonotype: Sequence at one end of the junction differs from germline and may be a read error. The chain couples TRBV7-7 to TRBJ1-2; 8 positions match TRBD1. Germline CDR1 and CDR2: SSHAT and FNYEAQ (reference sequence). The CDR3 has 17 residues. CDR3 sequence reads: CASSSMAGTGDTYGYTF. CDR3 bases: TGTGCGAGCAGCTCTATGGCTGGGACAGGAGACACCTATGGCTACACCTTC.

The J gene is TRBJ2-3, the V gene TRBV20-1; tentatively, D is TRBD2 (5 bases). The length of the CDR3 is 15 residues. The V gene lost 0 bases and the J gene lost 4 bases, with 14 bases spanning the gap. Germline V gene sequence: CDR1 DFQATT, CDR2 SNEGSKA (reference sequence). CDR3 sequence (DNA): TGCAGTGCTAGAGACCCACGGGAACGGGCAGATACGCAGTATTTT. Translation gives CSARDPRERADTQYF.

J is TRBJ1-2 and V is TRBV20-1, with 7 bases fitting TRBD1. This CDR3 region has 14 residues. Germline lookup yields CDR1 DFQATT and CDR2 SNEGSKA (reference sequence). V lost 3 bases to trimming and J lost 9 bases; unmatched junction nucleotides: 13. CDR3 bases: TGCAGTGCTAGGGCAGGGGGGATTTTGTATAGCTACACCTTC. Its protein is CSARAGGILYSYTF.

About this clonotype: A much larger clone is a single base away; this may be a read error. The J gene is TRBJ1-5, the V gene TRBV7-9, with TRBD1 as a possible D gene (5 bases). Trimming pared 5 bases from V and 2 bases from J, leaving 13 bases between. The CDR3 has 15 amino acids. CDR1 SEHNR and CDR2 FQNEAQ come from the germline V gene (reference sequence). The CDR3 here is CASSPGYHGNQPQHF. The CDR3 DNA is TGTGCCAGCAGCCCAGGGTATCACGGCAATCAGCCCCAGCATTTT.

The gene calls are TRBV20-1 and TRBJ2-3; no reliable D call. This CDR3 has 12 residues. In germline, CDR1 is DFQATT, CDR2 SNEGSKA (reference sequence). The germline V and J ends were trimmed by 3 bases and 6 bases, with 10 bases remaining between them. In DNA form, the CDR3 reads TGCAGTGCTAGGGACCCCGGCGATACGCAGTATTTT. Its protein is CSARDPGDTQYF.

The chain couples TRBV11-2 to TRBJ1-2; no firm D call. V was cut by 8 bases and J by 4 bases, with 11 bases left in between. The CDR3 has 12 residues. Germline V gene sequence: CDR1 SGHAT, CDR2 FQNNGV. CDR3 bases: TGTGCCAGCGCTCAGGACCGCTATGGCTACACCTTC. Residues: CASAQDRYGYTF.

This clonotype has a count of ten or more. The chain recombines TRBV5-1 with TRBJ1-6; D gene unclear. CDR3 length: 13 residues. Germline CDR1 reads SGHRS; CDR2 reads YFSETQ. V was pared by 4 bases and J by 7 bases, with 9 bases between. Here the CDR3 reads CASSLYWNSPLHF. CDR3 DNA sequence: TGCGCCAGCAGCCTTTACTGGAATTCACCCCTCCACTTT.

The CDR3 loop reads CASSLEAGAYEQYF. CDR3 in DNA: TGTGCCAGCAGCTTAGAAGCAGGGGCCTACGAGCAGTACTTC. The J gene is TRBJ2-7, the V gene TRBV7-9; possibly TRBD1 for D (6 bases). The CDR3 runs to 14 residues. V was pared by 1 base and J by 2 bases, with 9 bases between. Germline-derived CDR1 and CDR2 are SEHNR and FQNEAQ (reference sequence).

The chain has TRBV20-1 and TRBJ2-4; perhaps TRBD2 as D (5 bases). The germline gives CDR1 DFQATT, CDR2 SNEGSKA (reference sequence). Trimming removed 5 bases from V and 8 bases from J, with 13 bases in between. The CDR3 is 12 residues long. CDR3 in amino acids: CSAPGGGDIQYF. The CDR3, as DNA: TGCAGTGCTCCAGGAGGTGGGGACATTCAGTACTTC.

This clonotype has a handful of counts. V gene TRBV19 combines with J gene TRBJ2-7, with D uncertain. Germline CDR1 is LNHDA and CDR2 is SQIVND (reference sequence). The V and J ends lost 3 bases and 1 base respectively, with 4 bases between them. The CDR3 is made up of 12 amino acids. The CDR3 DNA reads TGTGCCAGTAGTATCTCATCCTACGAGCAGTACTTC. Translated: CASSISSYEQYF.

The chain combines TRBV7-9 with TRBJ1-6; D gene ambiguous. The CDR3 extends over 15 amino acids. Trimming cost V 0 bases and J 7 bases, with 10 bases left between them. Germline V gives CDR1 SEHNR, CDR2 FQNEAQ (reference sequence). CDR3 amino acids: CASSLASAENSPLHF. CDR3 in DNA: TGTGCCAGCAGCTTAGCATCGGCAGAAAATTCACCCCTCCACTTT. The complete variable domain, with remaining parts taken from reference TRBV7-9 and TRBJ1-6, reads DTGVSQNPRHKITKRGQNVTFRCDPISEHNRLYWYRQTLGQGPEFLTYFQNEAQLEKSRLLSDRFSAERPKGSFSTLEIQRTEQGDSAMYLCASSLASAENSPLHFGNGTRLTVT.

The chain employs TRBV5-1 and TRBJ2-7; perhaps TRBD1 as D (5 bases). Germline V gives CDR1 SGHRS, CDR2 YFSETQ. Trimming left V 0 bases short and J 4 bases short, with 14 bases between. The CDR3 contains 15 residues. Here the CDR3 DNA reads TGCGCCAGCAGCTTGGCCTCAGGGCTCGGGTACGAGCAGTACTTC. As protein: CASSLASGLGYEQYF.

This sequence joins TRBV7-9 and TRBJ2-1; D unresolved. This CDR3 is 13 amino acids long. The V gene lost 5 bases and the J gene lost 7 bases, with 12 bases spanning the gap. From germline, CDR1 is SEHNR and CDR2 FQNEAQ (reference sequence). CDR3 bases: TGTGCCAGCAGCCCCGAGGCGAGGAATGAGCAGTTCTTC. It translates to CASSPEARNEQFF.

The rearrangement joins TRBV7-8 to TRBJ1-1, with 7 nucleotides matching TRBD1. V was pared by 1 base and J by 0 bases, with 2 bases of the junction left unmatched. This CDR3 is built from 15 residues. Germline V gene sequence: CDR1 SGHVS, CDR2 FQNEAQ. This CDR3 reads CASSLEGTVNTEAFF. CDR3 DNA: TGTGCCAGCAGCTTAGAAGGGACAGTGAACACTGAAGCTTTCTTT.

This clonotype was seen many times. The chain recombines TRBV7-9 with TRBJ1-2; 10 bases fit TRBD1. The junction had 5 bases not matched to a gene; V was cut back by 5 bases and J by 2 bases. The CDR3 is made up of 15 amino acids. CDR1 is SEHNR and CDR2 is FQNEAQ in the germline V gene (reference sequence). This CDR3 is CASSDQGQGNYGYTF. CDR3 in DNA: TGTGCCAGCAGCGACCAGGGACAGGGGAACTATGGCTACACCTTC.

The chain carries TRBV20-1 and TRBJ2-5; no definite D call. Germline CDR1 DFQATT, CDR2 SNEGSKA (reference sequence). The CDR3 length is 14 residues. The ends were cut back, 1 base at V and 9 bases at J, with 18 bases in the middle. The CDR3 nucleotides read TGCAGTGCTAGAGTAGGGAATAGCAATCAGCCCCAGTACTTC. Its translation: CSARVGNSNQPQYF.

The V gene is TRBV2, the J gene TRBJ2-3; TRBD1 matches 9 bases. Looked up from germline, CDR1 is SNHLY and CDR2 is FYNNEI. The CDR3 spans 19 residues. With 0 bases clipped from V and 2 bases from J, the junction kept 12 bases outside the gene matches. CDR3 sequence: CASSEAGQGIKRYTDTQYF. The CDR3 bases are TGTGCCAGCAGTGAAGCAGGACAGGGGATAAAGCGGTACACAGATACGCAGTATTTT.

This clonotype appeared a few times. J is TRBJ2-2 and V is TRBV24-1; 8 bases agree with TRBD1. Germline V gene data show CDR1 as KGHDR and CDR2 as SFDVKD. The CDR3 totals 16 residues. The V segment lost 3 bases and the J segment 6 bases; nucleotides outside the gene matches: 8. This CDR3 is CATSDAMTGVAGELFF. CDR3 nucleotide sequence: TGTGCCACCAGTGATGCGATGACAGGGGTGGCCGGGGAGCTGTTTTTT.

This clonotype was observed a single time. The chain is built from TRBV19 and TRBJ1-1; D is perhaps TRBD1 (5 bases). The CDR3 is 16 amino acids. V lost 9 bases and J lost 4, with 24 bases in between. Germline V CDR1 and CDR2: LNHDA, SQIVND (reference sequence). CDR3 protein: CASSLVASGAGTEAFF. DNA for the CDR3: TGTGCCAGCAGCTTAGTAGCGAGTGGGGCGGGCACTGAAGCTTTCTTT. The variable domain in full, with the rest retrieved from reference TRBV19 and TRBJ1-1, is DGGITQSPKYLFRKEGQNVTLSCEQNLNHDAMYWYRQDPGQGLRLIYYSQIVNDFQKGDIAEGYSVSREKKESFPLTVTSAQKNPTAFYLCASSLVASGAGTEAFFGQGTRLTVV.

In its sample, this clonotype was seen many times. Written as DNA, the CDR3 is TGCGCCAGCAGCTCAATGCCTAGCGGGCGACAAGAGACCCAGTACTTC. It yields the protein CASSSMPSGRQETQYF. The chain links TRBV5-1 to TRBJ2-5, with 8 bases identical to TRBD2. The V gene end was trimmed by 3 bases and the J gene end by 2 bases; junction bases not matched to a gene: 9. There are 16 residues in the CDR3. Germline V CDR1 and CDR2: SGHRS, YFSETQ. The full variable domain, its missing parts supplied by reference TRBV5-1 and TRBJ2-5, is KAGVTQTPRYLIKTRGQQVTLSCSPISGHRSVSWYQQTPGQGLQFLFEYFSETQRNKGNFPGRFSGRQFSNSRSEMNVSTLELGDSALYLCASSSMPSGRQETQYFGPGTRLLVL.

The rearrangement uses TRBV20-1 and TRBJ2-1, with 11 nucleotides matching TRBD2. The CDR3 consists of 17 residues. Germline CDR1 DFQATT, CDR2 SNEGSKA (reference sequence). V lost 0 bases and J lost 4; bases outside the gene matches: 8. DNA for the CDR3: TGCAGTGCTAGAGACCTCTCGACTAGCGGGGTTTACAATGAGCAGTTCTTC. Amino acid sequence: CSARDLSTSGVYNEQFF.

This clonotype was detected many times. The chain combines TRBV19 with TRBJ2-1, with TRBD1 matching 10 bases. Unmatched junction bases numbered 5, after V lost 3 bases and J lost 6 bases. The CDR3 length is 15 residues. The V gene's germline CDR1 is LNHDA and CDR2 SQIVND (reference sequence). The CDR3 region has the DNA TGTGCCAGTAGTATCGACAGGGGGCTCGGCAATGAGCAGTTCTTC. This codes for CASSIDRGLGNEQFF.